This T cell receptor (beta chain) was identified in a study of low-dose radiotherapy and immunotherapy resistance in tumors. Noted time point: after trial treatment. Indicated treatment: LDRT plus nivolumab, ipilimumab, low-dose cyclophosphamide and aspirin (RACIN trial). In this sample, this clonotype turned up many times. Gene-specific TRAV and TRBV primers were used for first-strand cDNA, covering alpha and beta chains. PCR amplification of the TCRs was performed with Phusion for approximately 20 PCR cycles, and it relied on a constant-region primer together with a V-primer adapter. Using its own MiXCR run on the reads, TCRdb lists one record per CDR3 protein. The sample holds approximately 42,000 distinct CDR3 sequences; about 25% are singletons and the top ten take around 10%. The source was PBMCs, collected after low-dose radiotherapy plus immunotherapy. The receptor was isolated from a male donor with prostate cancer.

CDR3 in amino acids: CASSPVGGILNQPQHF. CDR3 DNA sequence: TGCGCCAGCAGCCCGGTGGGAGGAATACTCAATCAGCCCCAGCATTTT. V and J are TRBV4-1 and TRBJ1-5; D call uncertain. The CDR3 has 16 amino acids. V lost 4 bases and J 3 bases, leaving 16 bases between the germline ends. Germline CDR1 reads MGHRA; CDR2 reads YSYEKL.